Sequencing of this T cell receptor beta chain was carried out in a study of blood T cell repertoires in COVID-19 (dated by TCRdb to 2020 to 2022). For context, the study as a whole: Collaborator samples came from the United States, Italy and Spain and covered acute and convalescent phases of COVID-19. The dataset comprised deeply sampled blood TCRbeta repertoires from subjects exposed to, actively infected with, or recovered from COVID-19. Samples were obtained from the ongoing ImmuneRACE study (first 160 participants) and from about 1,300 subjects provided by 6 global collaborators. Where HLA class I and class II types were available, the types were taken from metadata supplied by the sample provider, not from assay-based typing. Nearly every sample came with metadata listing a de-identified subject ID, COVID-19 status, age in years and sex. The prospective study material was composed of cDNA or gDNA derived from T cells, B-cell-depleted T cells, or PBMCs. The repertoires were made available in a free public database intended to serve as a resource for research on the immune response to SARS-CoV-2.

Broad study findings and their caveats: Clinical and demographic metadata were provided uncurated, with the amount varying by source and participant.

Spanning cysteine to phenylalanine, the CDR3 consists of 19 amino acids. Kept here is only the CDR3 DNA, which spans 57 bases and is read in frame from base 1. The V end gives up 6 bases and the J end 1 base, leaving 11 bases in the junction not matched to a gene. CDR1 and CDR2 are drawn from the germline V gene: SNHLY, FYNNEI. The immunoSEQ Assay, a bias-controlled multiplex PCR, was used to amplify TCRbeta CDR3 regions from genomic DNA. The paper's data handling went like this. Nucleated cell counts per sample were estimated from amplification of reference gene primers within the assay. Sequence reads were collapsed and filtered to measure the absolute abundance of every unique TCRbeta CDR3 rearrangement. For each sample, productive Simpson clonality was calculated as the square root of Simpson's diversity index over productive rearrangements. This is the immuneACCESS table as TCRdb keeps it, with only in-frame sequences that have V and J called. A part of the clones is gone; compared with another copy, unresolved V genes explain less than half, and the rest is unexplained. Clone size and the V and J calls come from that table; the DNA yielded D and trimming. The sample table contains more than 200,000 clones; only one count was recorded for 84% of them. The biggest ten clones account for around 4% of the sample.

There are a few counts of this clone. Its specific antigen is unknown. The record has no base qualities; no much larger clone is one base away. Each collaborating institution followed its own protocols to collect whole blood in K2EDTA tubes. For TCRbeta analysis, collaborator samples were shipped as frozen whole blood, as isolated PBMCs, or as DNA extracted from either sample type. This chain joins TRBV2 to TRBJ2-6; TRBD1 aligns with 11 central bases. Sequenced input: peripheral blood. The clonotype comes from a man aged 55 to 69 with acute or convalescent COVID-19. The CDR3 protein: CASSLGRTGGVSGANVLTF. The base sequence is TGTGCCAGCAGCCTAGGAAGGACAGGGGGCGTATCTGGGGCCAACGTCCTGACTTTC.